This T cell receptor (beta chain) was identified during a study of T cell responses to AZD1222 COVID-19 vaccine. Overall study context: The analysis combined second doses at about 4 or about 12 weeks.

Trimming left V 6 bases short and J 6 bases short, with 12 bases between. The CDR3 spans 13 residues. Germline CDR1 reads MDHEN; CDR2 reads SYDVKM. Clones were sequenced by immunoSEQ multiplex PCR, and TCRdb holds only the in-frame ones, with some missing. The sample carries around 160,000 clones, 94% recorded once. Regarding this clone: The antigen remains unidentified.

Overall study results and limits: Reports say nearly half of spike-specific TCRs go after unmutated variant regions. Spike was spanned by vaccine-associated CD4 TCRs, which were dominant at 160-218 and 743-854.

The sample was peripheral blood, taken on day 0 of AZD1222 vaccination. The genes are TRBV28 and TRBJ2-1, with D perhaps TRBD1 or TRBD2 (6 bases each). This receptor was obtained from an adult in good health. CDR3 DNA: TGTGCCAGCAGACTTGGGGGGCCCAATGAGCAGTTCTTC. Protein sequence: CASRLGGPNEQFF.